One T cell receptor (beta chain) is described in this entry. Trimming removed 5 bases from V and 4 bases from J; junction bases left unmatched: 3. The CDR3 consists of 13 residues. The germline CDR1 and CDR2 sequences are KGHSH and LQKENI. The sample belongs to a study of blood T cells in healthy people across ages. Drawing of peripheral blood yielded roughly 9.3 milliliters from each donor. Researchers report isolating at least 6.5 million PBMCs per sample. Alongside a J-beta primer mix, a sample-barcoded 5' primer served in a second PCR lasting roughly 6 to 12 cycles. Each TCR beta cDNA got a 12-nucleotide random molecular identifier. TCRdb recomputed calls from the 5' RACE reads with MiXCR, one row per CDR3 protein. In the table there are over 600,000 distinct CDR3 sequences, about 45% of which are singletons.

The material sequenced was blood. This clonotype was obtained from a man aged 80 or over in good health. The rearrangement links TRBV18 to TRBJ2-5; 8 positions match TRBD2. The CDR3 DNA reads TGTGCCAGCTCATCCGGGAGGGCAGAGACCCAGTACTTC. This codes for CASSSGRAETQYF.